The sequence of this T cell receptor beta chain was determined in a study of blood T cell dynamics during melanoma immunotherapy. Looking at the study overall: Patients with metastatic melanoma got pembrolizumab or nivolumab-ipilimumab as first-line care. Regarding the study as a whole: At W3, later disease-control patients showed bifurcated PBMC repertoire changes, unlike progressors.

Time point specified: pre-treatment baseline. One draw preceded checkpoint blockade; another followed its first cycle at week 3. Remarks on this clone: The antigen is unknown.

This CDR3 contains 15 residues. V was clipped by 1 base and J by 3 bases, with 10 bases between them. The V gene's germline CDR1 is SGHDT and CDR2 YYEEEE. A fixed DNA input of about 350 ng was used per bulk PBMC sample. Sequencing used immunoSEQ multiplex PCR; TCRdb keeps in-frame clones, though not all of them. The sample yields 15,000 to 20,000 clones, roughly nine tenths seen once. Sequencing was performed on blood, taken from a patient treated with checkpoint blockade. This receptor was obtained from a human donor with melanoma. The genes are TRBV5-6 and TRBJ2-2; D remains ambiguous. CDR3 region: CASSLTAAYTGELFF. DNA of the CDR3: TGTGCCAGCAGCTTGACGGCAGCGTACACCGGGGAGCTGTTTTTT.